The 22 T cell receptor beta chains below come from one sample, sequenced in a study of blood T cell repertoires in COVID-19. Only in-frame clones appear in the TCRdb table, and some are missing; sequencing was by immunoSEQ multiplex PCR. The table records more than 150,000 clones, under 90% of them present only once. The sample consisted of peripheral blood. Every receptor here comes from a human donor in a cohort sampled during active COVID-19.

The chain joins TRBV6-5 to TRBJ1-2; 9 nucleotides agree with TRBD1. The CDR3 consists of 15 residues. Germline assignment: CDR1 MNHEY and CDR2 SVGAGI. Trimming at V came to 6 bases and at J to 6 bases, leaving 11 bases not matched to a gene. CDR3 protein: CASRSPGQGVDGYTF. CDR3 sequence (DNA): TGTGCCAGCAGGTCGCCGGGACAGGGAGTAGATGGCTACACCTTC.

The count of this clone is one. V and J are TRBV2 and TRBJ1-4; the D is unclear. V lost 6 bases and J lost 2, with 13 bases in between. Germline loops: CDR1 SNHLY, CDR2 FYNNEI. This CDR3 comprises 15 residues. The CDR3 region is CASSPGPATNEKLFF. In DNA, the CDR3 is TGTGCCAGCAGCCCAGGCCCTGCGACTAATGAAAAACTGTTTTTT.

The chain employs TRBV5-6 and TRBJ2-1; TRBD1 matches 11 bases. J lost 6 bases, V lost 4 bases, and 18 bases had no gene match. Germline CDR1 is SGHDT and CDR2 is YYEEEE. The CDR3 consists of 19 residues. CDR3: CASSLRDRGFAGLSNEQFF. CDR3 DNA sequence: TGTGCCAGCAGCCTCCGGGACAGGGGGTTTGCGGGGCTCTCCAATGAGCAGTTCTTC.

The rearrangement joins TRBV29-1 to TRBJ2-7; no clear D gene. Trimming removed 4 bases from V and 0 bases from J, with 10 bases in between. Germline-derived CDR1 and CDR2 are SQVTM and ANQGSEA. CDR3 length: 13 residues. CDR3 bases: TGCAGCGTTGCTACAGTAAGCTCCTACGAGCAGTACTTC. Its protein is CSVATVSSYEQYF.

This clone was counted once. The chain couples TRBV27 to TRBJ1-5; D possibly corresponds to TRBD1 (6 bases). This CDR3 spans 14 amino acids. Germline V gene lookup returns CDR1 MNHEY and CDR2 SMNVEV (reference sequence). Trimming removed 0 bases at V and 4 bases at J, with 7 bases between. The CDR3 here is CASSLSRGNQPQHF. For the CDR3, the DNA is TGTGCCAGCAGTTTATCGAGGGGGAATCAGCCCCAGCATTTT.

The chain is built from TRBV7-3 and TRBJ2-7; 12 nucleotides align to TRBD2. The CDR3 sequence is 15 residues long. The V gene's germline CDR1 is SGHTA and CDR2 FQGTGA. The V segment lost 5 bases and the J segment 7 bases; nucleotides outside the gene matches: 9. CDR3 sequence reads: CASSRGLAGTTEQYF. In nucleotides, the CDR3 is TGTGCCAGCAGCAGAGGACTAGCGGGGACCACGGAGCAGTACTTC.

J is TRBJ1-2 and V is TRBV18; D might be TRBD1 (6 bases). Trimming removed 0 bases at V and 4 bases at J, with 15 bases between. Germline V gene sequence: CDR1 KGHSH, CDR2 LQKENI. The CDR3 runs 16 residues. The CDR3, as DNA: TGTGCCAGCTCACCACCGGGGCGACAGGCTTTCTATGGCTACACCTTC. Translation: CASSPPGRQAFYGYTF. Drawing the rest from reference TRBV18 and TRBJ1-2, the complete variable domain is NAGVMQNPRHLVRRRGQEARLRCSPMKGHSHVYWYRQLPEEGLKFMVYLQKENIIDESGMPKERFSAEFPKEGPSILRIQQVVRGDSAAYFCASSPPGRQAFYGYTFGSGTRLTVV.

The chain links TRBV6-5 to TRBJ1-2; 8 bases line up with TRBD1. The CDR3 runs to 13 residues. Germline V CDR1 and CDR2: MNHEY, SVGAGI. Trimming cost V 5 bases and J 8 bases; bases outside gene matches: 7. In nucleotides, the CDR3 is TGTGCCAGCAGTCCTTCAGGGGGCGGCGGCTACACCTTC. Protein product: CASSPSGGGGYTF.

This rearrangement joins TRBV7-2 to TRBJ1-3, with a tentative D call TRBD1 (6 bases). Trimming stripped 5 bases from V and 3 bases from J, with 14 bases between. CDR3 length: 15 residues. Per the germline V gene, CDR1 is SGHTA and CDR2 is FQGNSA. CDR3 in DNA: TGTGCCAGCAGCAAACAGGGCTCCATTGGAAACACCATATATTTT. This sequence encodes CASSKQGSIGNTIYF. The full variable domain, with the rest looked up from reference TRBV7-2 and TRBJ1-3, is GAGVSQSPSNKVTEKGKDVELRCDPISGHTALYWYRQSLGQGLEFLIYFQGNSAPDKSGLPSDRFSAERTGGSVSTLTIQRTQQEDSAVYLCASSKQGSIGNTIYFGEGSWLTVV.

This clone appeared many times. This chain connects TRBV9 to TRBJ1-1; D is undetermined. Germline V gene data show CDR1 as SGDLS and CDR2 as YYNGEE. CDR3 length equals 13 residues. V lost 0 bases and J lost 5, with 8 bases in between. The CDR3: CASSVGSRTEAFF. The CDR3 DNA reads TGTGCCAGCAGCGTAGGGTCGAGAACTGAAGCTTTCTTT. The whole variable domain, remainder taken from reference TRBV9 and TRBJ1-1, is DSGVTQTPKHLITATGQRVTLRCSPRSGDLSVYWYQQSLDQGLQFLIQYYNGEERAKGNILERFSAQQFPDLHSELNLSSLELGDSALYFCASSVGSRTEAFFGQGTRLTVV.

The count of this clone is one. V gene TRBV5-6 combines with J gene TRBJ1-6; D call uncertain. Trimming took off 2 bases at V and 8 bases at J, with 11 bases between the two ends. This CDR3 is built from 14 residues. Germline values: CDR1 SGHDT, CDR2 YYEEEE. The CDR3 is CASSFGVGDSPLHF. The CDR3 DNA reads as TGTGCCAGCAGCTTTGGGGTCGGGGATTCACCCCTCCACTTT.

The V and J genes are TRBV6-5 and TRBJ1-2, with TRBD1 matching 8 bases. The CDR3 covers 13 residues. Trimming at V came to 6 bases and at J to 4 bases, leaving 4 bases not matched to a gene. Germline V CDR1 and CDR2: MNHEY, SVGAGI. CDR3 region: CASRQGDVYGYTF. The CDR3 coding sequence is TGTGCCAGCAGACAGGGGGATGTCTATGGCTACACCTTC.

The gene calls are TRBV10-3 and TRBJ2-7; 10 bases agree with TRBD1. Germline trimming cut 10 bases from V and 4 bases from J; bases unmatched to any gene: 13. The germline V gene encodes CDR1 ENHRY and CDR2 SYGVKD. The CDR3 sequence is 15 residues long. CDR3 residues: CATTTGTGVFYEQYF. The CDR3 DNA follows: TGTGCCACCACAACCGGGACAGGGGTATTTTACGAGCAGTACTTC.

V gene TRBV7-9 combines with J gene TRBJ2-1; 8 positions match TRBD2. Trimming removed 1 base from V and 6 bases from J; junction bases left unmatched: 5. Germline CDR1 SEHNR, CDR2 FQNEAQ (reference sequence). CDR3 length: 15 residues. For the CDR3, the DNA is TGTGCCAGCAGCTTAGTATCCGGGAGGGGCAATGAGCAGTTCTTC. Protein product: CASSLVSGRGNEQFF.

Here the CDR3 reads CASSYESGDRVTGYTF. In nucleotides, the CDR3 is TGTGCCAGCAGTTACGAGTCGGGGGACAGGGTGACGGGCTACACCTTC. The J gene is TRBJ1-2, the V gene TRBV6-5; 9 nucleotides line up with TRBD1. The germline V gene has CDR1 MNHEY and CDR2 SVGAGI. V lost 2 bases to trimming and J lost 8 bases; unmatched junction nucleotides: 12. The CDR3 loop spans 16 amino acids.

The sample holds one count of this clone. This CDR3 is CASSPGTSGGTDTQYF. CDR3 bases: TGTGCCAGCAGCCCCGGGACTAGCGGGGGCACAGATACGCAGTATTTT. This chain joins TRBV3-1 (or the pseudogene TRBV3-2) and TRBJ2-3; the match to TRBD2 covers 13 bases. Germline values: CDR1 LGHDT, CDR2 YNNKEL (reference sequence). Trimming at V came to 4 bases and at J to 1 base, leaving 2 bases not matched to a gene. The CDR3 sequence is 16 residues long.

This chain joins TRBV3-1 (or the pseudogene TRBV3-2) and TRBJ1-1; D uncertain. V was cut by 1 base and J by 0 bases, with 15 bases left in between. CDR3 length: 17 amino acids. Germline-derived CDR1 and CDR2 are LGHDT and YNNKEL (reference sequence). The CDR3 DNA sequence: TGTGCCAGCAGCCAAGTGGGTGAGGGTAAAATGAACACTGAAGCTTTCTTT. This gives the protein CASSQVGEGKMNTEAFF.

The chain carries TRBV27 and TRBJ2-7; 8 bases align to TRBD1. In germline, CDR1 is MNHEY, CDR2 SMNVEV (reference sequence). The CDR3 is 14 residues long. V shed 5 bases, J shed 0 bases, and the junction held 3 bases outside the gene matches. CDR3 region: CASSDRGHSYEQYF. CDR3 DNA sequence: TGTGCCAGCAGTGACAGGGGACACTCCTACGAGCAGTACTTC.

The J gene is TRBJ1-2, the V gene TRBV9, with D possibly TRBD1 on 6 matching bases. The CDR3 runs 18 residues. Germline V gene lookup returns CDR1 SGDLS and CDR2 YYNGEE. Trimming shortened V by 1 base and J by 1 base, and 20 bases separated the two germline ends. This CDR3 reads CASSVTPLGRRGNYGYTF. CDR3 coding DNA: TGTGCCAGCAGCGTAACCCCCTTGGGTCGCAGGGGTAACTATGGCTACACCTTC.

The chain carries TRBV10-3 and TRBJ1-1; D not resolved. V lost 3 bases and J lost 0, with 5 bases in between. In germline, CDR1 is ENHRY, CDR2 SYGVKD. CDR3 size: 13 residues. CDR3 amino acids: CAISDEMNTEAFF. The DNA for the CDR3 is TGTGCCATCAGTGATGAGATGAACACTGAAGCTTTCTTT.

This rearrangement joins TRBV3-1 (or the pseudogene TRBV3-2) to TRBJ1-1, with 10 bases matching TRBD1. The CDR3 length is 17 residues. The germline gives CDR1 LGHDT, CDR2 YNNKEL (reference sequence). The junction had 11 bases not matched to a gene; V was cut back by 6 bases and J by 1 base. Here the CDR3 DNA reads TGTGCCAGCAGTCACCCGAGACGGACAGGGGGGAACACTGAAGCTTTCTTT. Amino acid sequence: CASSHPRRTGGNTEAFF.

This chain connects TRBV19 to TRBJ2-7; D possibly corresponds to TRBD2 (6 bases). There are 15 residues in the CDR3. With 3 bases removed from V and 1 base from J, the gap between germline ends came to 13 bases. CDR1 is LNHDA and CDR2 is SQIVND in the germline V gene (reference sequence). The CDR3 protein is CASSIGEGGSYEQYF. CDR3 nucleotides: TGTGCCAGTAGTATTGGGGAAGGAGGGTCCTACGAGCAGTACTTC. Full variable domain (remainder filled in from reference TRBV19 and TRBJ2-7): DGGITQSPKYLFRKEGQNVTLSCEQNLNHDAMYWYRQDPGQGLRLIYYSQIVNDFQKGDIAEGYSVSREKKESFPLTVTSAQKNPTAFYLCASSIGEGGSYEQYFGPGTRLTVT.